The 5 T cell receptor beta chains presented below share a single source sample, sequenced in a study of T cell repertoires in cytomegalovirus infection. What these receptors recognize is not known. Via MiXCR, TCRdb re-called the reads, giving one row per CDR3 protein. The sample records tens of thousands of distinct CDR3 sequences, about a third being singletons. Sequencing was performed on PBMCs, sequenced either directly or after in vitro stimulation (not recorded which). These receptor sequences come from a human donor in good health (CMV status not recorded). Some clones in this sample may be carry-over from other donors' samples.

The table lists this clonotype with many counts. The chain employs TRBV7-2 and TRBJ2-3; no reliable D call. The CDR3 covers 14 residues. Germline-derived CDR1 and CDR2 are SGHTA and FQGNSA. V was cut by 5 bases and J by 1 base, with 10 bases left in between. As DNA, the CDR3 is TGTGCCAGCAGCCCACTCCGGGGCACAGATACGCAGTATTTT. This encodes CASSPLRGTDTQYF.

The chain links TRBV5-1 to TRBJ2-7, with TRBD2 identical over 14 bases. V lost 4 bases and J lost 7; bases outside the gene matches: 7. CDR1 SGHRS and CDR2 YFSETQ come from the germline V gene. This CDR3 contains 15 residues. The CDR3 reads CASSGGLAGVLEQYF. DNA for the CDR3: TGCGCCAGCAGCGGGGGACTAGCGGGAGTTTTAGAGCAGTACTTC.

CDR3 region: CASSVGGQETQYF. The CDR3, as DNA: TGTGCCAGCAGCGTAGGAGGCCAAGAGACCCAGTACTTC. This chain links TRBV9 with TRBJ2-5; D is undetermined. V lost 0 bases, J lost 1 base, and 4 bases lay in between. CDR3 size: 13 residues. Germline loops: CDR1 SGDLS, CDR2 YYNGEE.

The chain carries TRBV11-1 and TRBJ1-5; TRBD1 is a possible D gene (5 bases). CDR3 length: 14 amino acids. Trimming pared 4 bases from V and 2 bases from J, leaving 9 bases between. Germline V CDR1 and CDR2: SGHAT, FQDESV (reference sequence). As DNA, the CDR3 is TGTGCCAGCAGCTGTACAGGTTGCAATCAGCCCCAGCATTTT. This gives the protein CASSCTGCNQPQHF.

As DNA, the CDR3 is TGTGCCAGCACCCCAGGGCTACTTGGGGCCAACGTCCTGACTTTC. Its protein is CASTPGLLGANVLTF. This chain joins TRBV12-3 or TRBV12-4 and TRBJ2-6; maybe TRBD1 (5 bases). The CDR3 runs to 15 residues. V dropped 7 bases and J dropped 3 bases, with 13 bases sitting between them.